What follows are 31 T cell receptor beta chains derived from one specimen sequenced in a study of shared clonotypes between healthy human individuals. Measured with immunoSEQ multiplex PCR; TCRdb has only the in-frame clones, and not every one. The table has about 1.1 million clones, about 80% seen once. The sequenced sample consisted of memory CD4+ T cells from PBMCs. Subset specified: CD45RA-negative fraction. These receptors were taken from a man aged 18 to 30 in good health. Some clones in this sample may be carry-over from other donors' samples.

This chain joins TRBV4-1 and TRBJ2-7, with 7 positions matching TRBD2. Per the germline V gene, CDR1 is MGHRA and CDR2 is YSYEKL. This CDR3 is 16 amino acids long. V shed 3 bases, J shed 4 bases, and the junction held 12 bases outside the gene matches. CDR3 amino acids: CASSHQGLAVSYEQYF. CDR3 in DNA: TGCGCCAGCAGCCACCAAGGTCTAGCGGTATCTTACGAGCAGTACTTC.

This CDR3 reads CASSRLGTGGRNEQFF. In DNA, the CDR3 is TGTGCCAGCAGCCGTCTAGGGACAGGGGGCAGGAATGAGCAGTTCTTC. The chain is built from TRBV5-4 and TRBJ2-1, with 12 positions matching TRBD1. This CDR3 comprises 16 residues. V shed 4 bases and J 7 bases; nucleotides not matched to a gene: 9. Germline V CDR1 and CDR2: SGHNT, YYREEE (reference sequence).

This clone came up a few times. The rearrangement uses TRBV5-8 and TRBJ2-7; 15 nucleotides align to TRBD2. V was pared by 3 bases and J by 10 bases, with 5 bases of the junction left unmatched. Per germline, CDR1 SGHTS and CDR2 YDEGEE. The CDR3 covers 14 residues. CDR3 protein: CASSSGTSGRPQYF. The CDR3, as DNA: TGTGCCAGCAGCTCCGGGACTAGCGGGAGGCCCCAGTACTTC.

The chain carries TRBV11-2 and TRBJ2-7; the D gene is possibly TRBD1 (5 bases). The CDR3 sequence is 15 residues long. The germline V and J ends were trimmed by 1 base and 0 bases, with 10 bases remaining between them. Germline assignment: CDR1 SGHAT and CDR2 FQNNGV. The DNA for the CDR3 is TGTGCCAGCAGCTTAGCGATCCAGGGCTCCTACGAGCAGTACTTC. Its translation is CASSLAIQGSYEQYF.

With regard to this clone: Given a much more abundant clone one base away, this may be a read error. The chain is built from TRBV19 and TRBJ1-1; weak D call: TRBD1 (6 bases). Germline V gives CDR1 LNHDA, CDR2 SQIVND (reference sequence). The CDR3 spans 15 residues. The CDR3 spells CSSSFSGHPNTEAFF. The CDR3 nucleotides read TGTTCCAGTAGTTTCTCGGGACATCCGAACACTGAAGCTTTCTTT. The full variable domain, with the rest looked up from reference TRBV19 and TRBJ1-1, is DGGITQSPKYLFRKEGQNVTLSCEQNLNHDAMYWYRQDPGQGLRLIYYSQIVNDFQKGDIAEGYSVSREKKESFPLTVTSAQKNPTAFYLCSSSFSGHPNTEAFFGQGTRLTVV.

This clone was detected once. The chain joins TRBV14 to TRBJ1-3; maybe TRBD1 (6 bases). CDR1 SGHDN and CDR2 FVKESK come from the germline V gene. The ends were cut back, 6 bases at V and 7 bases at J, with 19 bases in the middle. The CDR3 covers 15 residues. DNA for the CDR3: TGTGCCAGCAGTTCGACAGGTCGGGTTTGGAACACCATATATTTT. It codes for CASSSTGRVWNTIYF.

This clone was picked up one time. The chain couples TRBV19 to TRBJ2-3; D might be TRBD2 (6 bases). The CDR3 totals 16 residues. Looked up from germline, CDR1 is LNHDA and CDR2 is SQIVND (reference sequence). V lost 6 bases, J lost 2 bases, and 18 bases lay in between. The CDR3 region has the DNA TGTGCCAGTAGATTAGGTGGGGGACTTATCACAGATACGCAGTATTTT. Its protein is CASRLGGGLITDTQYF.

This clone was recorded once. The chain joins TRBV5-1 to TRBJ2-5; 10 bases agree with TRBD2. The trim removed 4 bases at V and 5 bases at J, leaving 5 bases unmatched. CDR3 length: 14 residues. From germline, CDR1 is SGHRS and CDR2 YFSETQ. The DNA of the CDR3 is TGCGCCAGCAGCACAGCGGGAGGGGGTGAGACCCAGTACTTC. This encodes CASSTAGGGETQYF. Filled out from reference TRBV5-1 and TRBJ2-5, the complete variable domain reads KAGVTQTPRYLIKTRGQQVTLSCSPISGHRSVSWYQQTPGQGLQFLFEYFSETQRNKGNFPGRFSGRQFSNSRSEMNVSTLELGDSALYLCASSTAGGGETQYFGPGTRLLVL.

The rearrangement uses TRBV7-3 and TRBJ2-1; D might be TRBD2 (6 bases). The CDR3 contains 15 residues. With 4 bases removed from V and 0 bases from J, the gap between germline ends came to 10 bases. CDR1 is SGHTA, CDR2 FQGTGA, per germline. Here the CDR3 DNA reads TGTGCCAGCAGCTCCGGGACTGGCTCCTACAATGAGCAGTTCTTC. Protein product: CASSSGTGSYNEQFF.

The J gene is TRBJ1-1, the V gene TRBV5-8; D not certain. The CDR3 covers 14 residues. Germline values: CDR1 SGHTS, CDR2 YDEGEE. The V end lost 0 bases, the J end lost 3 bases, and 9 bases lay between the germline ends. CDR3 DNA sequence: TGTGCCAGCAGCTTGGCCGTCAGCTACACTGAAGCTTTCTTT. This codes for CASSLAVSYTEAFF.

V is TRBV27 and J is TRBJ1-1, with a tentative D call TRBD1 (5 bases). V lost 5 bases, J lost 6 bases, and 13 bases lay in between. Germline V lookup: CDR1 MNHEY, CDR2 SMNVEV (reference sequence). The CDR3 is made up of 13 amino acids. For the CDR3, the DNA is TGTGCCAGCAGTAATTCGGGGGAGGCTGAAGCTTTCTTT. It specifies CASSNSGEAEAFF.

This clone turned up a few times. The V call is TRBV5-1, the J call TRBJ2-5; 10 nucleotides agree with TRBD2. In germline, CDR1 is SGHRS, CDR2 YFSETQ. J was trimmed by 3 bases and V by 3 bases; bases with no gene match: 11. The CDR3 totals 17 residues. CDR3 in DNA: TGCGCCAGCAGCTACCTGACTAGCGGGCTCGGGGAAGAGACCCAGTACTTC. As protein: CASSYLTSGLGEETQYF.

This chain joins TRBV28 and TRBJ2-3; tentatively, D is TRBD1 (6 bases). CDR3 length equals 14 residues. Germline lookup yields CDR1 MDHEN and CDR2 SYDVKM. Trimming pared 1 base from V and 2 bases from J, leaving 7 bases between. The CDR3 DNA sequence: TGTGCCAGCAGTTTATACAGGGACACAGATACGCAGTATTTT. The encoded protein is CASSLYRDTDTQYF.

The chain links TRBV4-1 to TRBJ2-2; no clear D. Per germline, CDR1 MGHRA and CDR2 YSYEKL. The CDR3 runs 15 residues. V lost 0 bases and J lost 6, with 11 bases in between. CDR3 in amino acids: CASSQEIGVPGELFF. For the CDR3, the DNA is TGCGCCAGCAGCCAAGAGATTGGGGTCCCCGGGGAGCTGTTTTTT.

The rearrangement uses TRBV18 and TRBJ1-5; D might be TRBD1 (6 bases). The V and J ends lost 4 bases and 4 bases respectively, with 11 bases between them. This CDR3 contains 14 residues. CDR1 and CDR2 (germline): KGHSH, LQKENI. The DNA for the CDR3 is TGTGCCAGCTCACTAGGACAGCTGAATCAGCCCCAGCATTTT. Amino acids: CASSLGQLNQPQHF. Full variable domain (rest looked up from reference TRBV18 and TRBJ1-5): NAGVMQNPRHLVRRRGQEARLRCSPMKGHSHVYWYRQLPEEGLKFMVYLQKENIIDESGMPKERFSAEFPKEGPSILRIQQVVRGDSAAYFCASSLGQLNQPQHFGDGTRLSIL.

This rearrangement joins TRBV11-2 to TRBJ2-7; 7 bases are a match to TRBD2. The CDR3 contains 14 residues. CDR1 is SGHAT, CDR2 FQNNGV, per germline. V lost 1 base to trimming and J lost 3 bases; unmatched junction nucleotides: 3. Written as DNA, the CDR3 is TGTGCCAGCAGCTTAGTGGCGGGAGACTACGAGCAGTACTTC. Its protein is CASSLVAGDYEQYF.

The chain joins TRBV19 to TRBJ2-7; tentatively, D is TRBD2 (6 bases). Between the trimmed V and J ends, which lost 3 bases and 5 bases, there was a span of 20 bases. The CDR3 spans 16 residues. Germline V gene lookup returns CDR1 LNHDA and CDR2 SQIVND (reference sequence). The CDR3 DNA sequence: TGTGCCAGTAGTATCCTTACCGGGAGAGGAACAAACGAGCAGTACTTC. Its protein product is CASSILTGRGTNEQYF.

The V gene is TRBV6-5, the J gene TRBJ1-4, with D perhaps matching TRBD1 (6 bases). This CDR3 comprises 16 residues. Germline lookup yields CDR1 MNHEY and CDR2 SVGAGI. The V gene lost 0 bases and the J gene lost 5 bases, with 13 bases spanning the gap. CDR3 in DNA: TGTGCCAGCAGTTACTCCGGACAGCCCCTGAATGAAAAACTGTTTTTT. This encodes CASSYSGQPLNEKLFF.

The rearrangement joins TRBV28 to TRBJ2-5; 12 nucleotides match TRBD2. This CDR3 spans 16 amino acids. Trimming cost V 2 bases and J 9 bases; bases outside gene matches: 10. Germline assignment: CDR1 MDHEN and CDR2 SYDVKM. CDR3 residues: CASSLMTSGRGSAQYF. DNA of the CDR3: TGTGCCAGCAGTTTAATGACTAGCGGGAGAGGGTCGGCCCAGTACTTC.

This chain links TRBV6-5 with TRBJ2-1, with TRBD2 identical over 8 bases. Germline loops: CDR1 MNHEY, CDR2 SVGAGI. J gave up 9 bases and V 6 bases, and 13 bases lay outside the gene matches. The CDR3 is 15 amino acids. This CDR3 reads CASRPQVAGLTEQFF. The CDR3 DNA sequence: TGTGCCAGCAGACCCCAGGTAGCGGGACTCACTGAGCAGTTCTTC.

The chain joins TRBV5-1 to TRBJ2-5; D ambiguous. V was shortened by 0 bases and J by 5 bases, with 17 bases between the two germline ends. Germline loops: CDR1 SGHRS, CDR2 YFSETQ. The CDR3 is 16 residues long. The CDR3 nucleotides read TGCGCCAGCAGCTTGGAGATCGGCAGCCAATGGGAGACCCAGTACTTC. Amino acid sequence: CASSLEIGSQWETQYF.

The CDR3 loop reads CASSDAPGFGGATTDTQYF. DNA for the CDR3: TGTGCCAGCAGTGACGCCCCTGGGTTCGGGGGGGCCACCACAGATACGCAGTATTTT. V is TRBV6-1 and J is TRBJ2-3; 8 positions agree with TRBD2. V shed 3 bases, J shed 2 bases, and the junction held 16 bases outside the gene matches. Germline-derived CDR1 and CDR2 are MNHNS and SASEGT. This CDR3 is built from 19 residues.

The J gene is TRBJ1-3, the V gene TRBV6-5; tentative D call: TRBD1 (6 bases). V lost 8 bases and J 2 bases, leaving 13 bases between the germline ends. Germline CDR1 reads MNHEY; CDR2 reads SVGAGI. The CDR3 is 14 amino acids. CDR3 sequence (DNA): TGTGCCAGCTCTACAGGGTACGCTGGAAACACCATATATTTT. Amino acids: CASSTGYAGNTIYF.

V and J are TRBV5-4 and TRBJ2-5; 12 positions match TRBD2. Losses at the gene ends were 4 bases for V and 1 base for J; bases not matched to a gene: 5. Germline V gene data show CDR1 as SGHNT and CDR2 as YYREEE (reference sequence). The CDR3 has 16 residues. The CDR3 region has the DNA TGTGCCAGCAGCCCCCAACTAGCGGGAGGCCAAGAGACCCAGTACTTC. Translated, it gives CASSPQLAGGQETQYF.

V usage is TRBV7-2 and J usage is TRBJ2-3, with 10 positions matching TRBD1. With 4 bases clipped from V and 6 bases from J, the junction kept 10 bases outside the gene matches. The CDR3 sequence is 16 residues long. Germline V lookup: CDR1 SGHTA, CDR2 FQGNSA. The CDR3 sequence: CASSSRTGGVQDTQYF. DNA for the CDR3: TGTGCCAGCAGCTCCAGGACAGGGGGGGTTCAGGATACGCAGTATTTT.

This clone was seen a few times. CDR3: CAWSAPPKQYTQYF. Written as DNA, the CDR3 is TGTGCCTGGAGTGCCCCCCCAAAGCAGTATACGCAGTATTTT. The chain employs TRBV30 and TRBJ2-3; D is undetermined. V was pared by 1 base and J by 7 bases, with 15 bases between. Germline CDR1 reads GTSNPN; CDR2 reads SVGIG (reference sequence). CDR3 length: 14 amino acids.

The V gene is TRBV11-3, the J gene TRBJ2-2; D may be TRBD1 or TRBD2 (5 bases each). This CDR3 is 14 amino acids long. Trimming stripped 6 bases from V and 2 bases from J, with 10 bases between. CDR1 and CDR2 from the germline V gene are SGHNT and YENEEA. The CDR3 region has the DNA TGTGCCAGCAGGAAGGGGACCAACACCGGGGAGCTGTTTTTT. This gives the protein CASRKGTNTGELFF.

This chain connects TRBV4-2 to TRBJ2-5; the D gene is possibly TRBD1 (6 bases). Germline values: CDR1 LGHNA, CDR2 YNFKEQ. This CDR3 region has 15 residues. Trimming took off 5 bases at V and 2 bases at J, with 15 bases between the two ends. CDR3 in amino acids: CASSSRATGQETQYF. Here the CDR3 DNA reads TGTGCCAGCAGCTCTCGAGCGACAGGTCAAGAGACCCAGTACTTC.

This clone appeared a few times. J is TRBJ1-5 and V is TRBV2; the D gene is possibly TRBD1 (5 bases). Germline assignment: CDR1 SNHLY and CDR2 FYNNEI. Trimming left V 6 bases short and J 6 bases short, with 18 bases between. The CDR3 has 15 residues. The CDR3 spells CASRLDRGARQPQHF. The CDR3 DNA reads as TGTGCCAGCAGGCTTGACAGAGGTGCCCGTCAGCCCCAGCATTTT. Full variable domain (rest looked up from reference TRBV2 and TRBJ1-5): EPEVTQTPSHQVTQMGQEVILRCVPISNHLYFYWYRQILGQKVEFLVSFYNNEISEKSEIFDDQFSVERPDGSNFTLKIRSTKLEDSAMYFCASRLDRGARQPQHFGDGTRLSIL.

This clone was counted a single time. The chain carries TRBV14 and TRBJ2-7, with TRBD2 identical over 7 bases. V was clipped by 0 bases and J by 3 bases; unmatched bases: 20. In germline, CDR1 is SGHDN, CDR2 FVKESK. CDR3 size: 20 residues. The CDR3 sequence: CASSQDYGRTFIRNFYEQYF. The CDR3 region has the DNA TGTGCCAGCAGCCAAGATTACGGGAGGACCTTTATACGGAACTTCTACGAGCAGTACTTC.

The V and J genes are TRBV2 and TRBJ2-5; 9 nucleotides agree with TRBD1. Trimming cost V 4 bases and J 5 bases; bases outside gene matches: 11. Germline CDR1 is SNHLY and CDR2 is FYNNEI. The CDR3 spans 16 residues. The CDR3 spells CASSGQGEREGETQYF. The CDR3 bases are TGTGCCAGCAGTGGACAGGGGGAAAGGGAGGGCGAGACCCAGTACTTC.